This T cell receptor (beta chain) was profiled in a study of cytomegalovirus exposure and HLA in healthy donors. Concerning this clone: Its antigen is currently unknown.

Study-wide findings and caveats: One later analysis, an examination of the roughly 130 validation repertoires, found that first-cohort TCR clusters tended to co-occur in them. Cytomegalovirus association was assigned to about 150 TCR beta chains. CMV antigen specificity was confirmed in vitro for a few CMV-associated chains.

Sequenced by immunoSEQ multiplex PCR; TCRdb stores in-frame clones only, minus some. Among tens of thousands of clones listed, roughly 94% were seen once. The CDR3 totals 16 residues. V was clipped by 0 bases and J by 0 bases, with 8 bases between them. The germline V gene encodes CDR1 MRHNA and CDR2 SNTAGT. This TCR came from a man aged 18-30 years in good health and CMV-seropositive. This rearrangement joins TRBV6-4 to TRBJ2-2; possible D gene TRBD2, 6 bases. Sequencing was performed on PBMCs. This chain's CDR3 is CASSDSPGANTGELFF. In nucleotides, the CDR3 is TGTGCCAGCAGTGACTCGCCGGGAGCGAACACCGGGGAGCTGTTTTTT.